This T cell receptor beta chain stems from a study of T-cell memory formation after mild COVID-19. On the study more broadly: TCR clusters were mostly donor specific. Study results and caveats: Contracting CD4+ clones were located mainly in CM and EM, and CD8+ clones in EMRA. Clones that got smaller from day 15 to 85 had even CD4/CD8, while clones growing later tipped toward CD4+.

CDR1 is SNHLY and CDR2 is FYNNEI in the germline V gene. The CDR3 sequence is 13 residues long. V gave up 7 bases and J gave up 5 bases; unmatched junction bases: 5. In regard to this clonotype: Its antigen is not identified.

TCR alpha and TCR beta cDNA libraries carrying sample barcodes and UMIs were produced by 5'RACE using constant-segment primers. One entry per CDR3 protein, called by TCRdb with MiXCR from the 5' RACE reads. The table records under 150,000 distinct CDR3 sequences, 15% to 20% of them present only once. V usage is TRBV2 and J usage is TRBJ2-1; TRBD2 matches 7 bases. The sequenced material came from PBMCs or a T cell subset sorted from them (not recorded which). The receptor comes from an adult woman who had mild COVID-19 (a few samples of this study predate the infection). Cell type and time point are not known. DNA for the CDR3: TGTGCCAGCACCGGGGGGAGCCACAATGAGCAGTTCTTC. This sequence encodes CASTGGSHNEQFF.